The entry below gives a single T cell receptor (beta chain) sequence along with its context. No antigen is known for it. One base away there is no much larger clone; base qualities are not given. Patients with autoimmune disease history or receiving systemic immunosuppression were excluded from the trial. In every dose cohort, peripheral blood was drawn for TCR sequencing at baseline, cycle 4 day 1, and cycle 7 day 1. The samples were drawn from a first-in-human, open-label, multicenter phase I dose-escalation trial of ivuxolimab. Adults with locally advanced or metastatic head and neck squamous cell, hepatocellular, melanoma or renal cell carcinoma were enrolled in the trial. Before TCR sequencing, CD4+ T cells and CD8+ T cells were sorted from peripheral blood as separate populations. These data are taken from a study of OX40 agonist ivuxolimab in advanced cancers. About the study as a whole: Ivuxolimab, which targeted the costimulatory receptor OX40 (CD134), was an agonistic, fully human IgG2 monoclonal antibody. Intravenous ivuxolimab was administered to patients every 2 weeks at six dose levels: 0.01, 0.1, 0.3, 1.5, 3 and 10 mg/kg. Among the 52 dose-escalation patients, around 19 had hepatocellular carcinoma, approximately 15 melanoma, 9 renal cell carcinoma and 9 head and neck cancer. A male proportion of almost 85% and a mean age of roughly 58 years, ranging from about 23 to 90, were recorded for the dose-escalation cohort. Patients were allowed to have had prior anti-PD-1, anti-PD-L1 or anti-CTLA-4 therapy, and more than 30% of the dose-escalation patients had previously received checkpoint inhibitors. Partial responses were achieved by three dose-escalation patients, of whom one had hepatocellular carcinoma and two had cutaneous melanoma. The purpose of peripheral TCRbeta sequencing was to test whether ivuxolimab changed TCR sequence diversity and led to clonal T-cell expansion. The paper describes the monotherapy dose-escalation part (N = 52 patients) of the phase I trial of ivuxolimab. General conclusions and limits of the study: At doses of 0.1 to 3.0 mg/kg, clonal expansion of both CD4+ and CD8+ T cells in blood was seen between baseline and week 6. Low levels of normalized T-cell clonal expansion were also seen in some patients who did not respond. After ivuxolimab, expanded clones were on average more numerous among CD8+ T cells than among CD4+ T cells. Which antigens the clonally expanded peripheral T cells were specific for was not determined. In the 0.1-3.0 mg/kg groups, partial responders were among the patients with the lowest normalized peripheral clonal expansion, particularly in CD8+ T cells.

For sequencing of the TCRbeta CDR3 region, genomic DNA was extracted from the sorted cells. The immunoSEQ Assay was used to sequence the TCRbeta CDR3 regions. TCRdb limited this immuneACCESS table to in-frame rearrangements with V and J called. A share of clones is missing; checked studies link under half to unresolved V genes, and the rest is unexplained. Within this sample are about 86,000 clones, with more than 80% of them counted one time only. Approximately 8.4% of the sample belongs to the ten largest clones. Reading from cysteine to phenylalanine, the CDR3 counts 16 amino acids. The sequence is cut down to CDR3 DNA, 48 bases in frame from base 1. Per the germline V gene, KGHSH is the CDR1 and LQKENI is the CDR2. The germline V and J ends show losses of 0 bases and 4 bases respectively, and no gene match explains 5 bases of the junction.

The chain is made from TRBV18 and TRBJ2-3; the junction holds 9 bases that match TRBD1. The sequence derives from an adult with an advanced solid tumor such as melanoma, head and neck, liver or kidney cancer. Material: CD4+ or CD8+ T cells sorted from blood, obtained in a trial of the OX40 agonist ivuxolimab. In nucleotide form, the sequence is TGTGCCAGCTCACCACCCACCGGGACAGGGTCAGATACGCAGTATTTT. Translation gives CASSPPTGTGSDTQYF.